This T cell receptor (beta chain) comes out of a study of cytomegalovirus exposure and HLA in healthy donors. Study-level points and caveats: According to the study, 150 to 200 TCR beta chains were cytomegalovirus-associated.

About this clone: The target antigen is unknown.

V lost 5 bases to trimming and J lost 8 bases, with 18 bases between them. This CDR3 has 14 residues. Germline V CDR1 and CDR2: SEHNR, FQNEAQ (reference sequence). PCR employed 60 Vbeta and 13 Jbeta primers. Generated by immunoSEQ multiplex PCR, the TCRdb table keeps only in-frame clones and is missing some. The sample includes approximately 140,000 clones, approximately 80% of them seen just once. Source material: PBMCs. This receptor was taken from a male donor in good health and CMV-seronegative. V gene TRBV7-9 combines with J gene TRBJ1-2; possible D gene TRBD1, 6 bases. Here the CDR3 DNA reads TGTGCCAGCAGCCCGCGGGGGGCGCAGCGCGGCTACACCTTC. Residues: CASSPRGAQRGYTF.